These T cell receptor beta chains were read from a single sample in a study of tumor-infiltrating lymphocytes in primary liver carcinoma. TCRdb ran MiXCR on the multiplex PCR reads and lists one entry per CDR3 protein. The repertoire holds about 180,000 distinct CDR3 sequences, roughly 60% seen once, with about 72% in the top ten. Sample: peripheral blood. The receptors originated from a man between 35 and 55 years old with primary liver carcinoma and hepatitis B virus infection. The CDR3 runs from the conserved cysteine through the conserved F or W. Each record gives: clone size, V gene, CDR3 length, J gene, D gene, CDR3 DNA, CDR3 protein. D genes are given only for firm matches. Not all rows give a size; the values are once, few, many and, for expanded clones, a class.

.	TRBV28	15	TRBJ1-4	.	TGTGCCAGCAGACCTACCGGGGCGCCCGGAGAAAAACTGTTTTTT	CASRPTGAPGEKLFF
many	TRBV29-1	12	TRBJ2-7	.	TGCAGCGGGGGGGACAGAAACTACGAGCAGTACTTC	CSGGDRNYEQYF
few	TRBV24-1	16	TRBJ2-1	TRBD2	TGTGCCACCAGTGATCCCACTAGCGGGACCGTCAATGAGCAGTTCTTC	CATSDPTSGTVNEQFF
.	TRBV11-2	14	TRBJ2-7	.	TGTGCCAGCCGTGGGGACGGTGGGGCCTACGAGCGGTACTTC	CASRGDGGAYERYF
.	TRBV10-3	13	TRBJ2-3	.	TGTGCCATCAGCCGACGGGACACAGATACGCAGTATTTT	CAISRRDTDTQYF
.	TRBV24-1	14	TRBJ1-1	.	TGTGCCACCAGTGGAGGGCGGGGTGGCACTGAAGCTTTCTTT	CATSGGRGGTEAFF
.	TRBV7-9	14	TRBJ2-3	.	TGTGCCAGCAGCTCGGAAGGAATTAGAGATACGCAGTATTTT	CASSSEGIRDTQYF
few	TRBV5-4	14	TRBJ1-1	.	TGTGCCAGCAGTCCCCCGGGGGGGAACACTGAAGCTTTCTTT	CASSPPGGNTEAFF
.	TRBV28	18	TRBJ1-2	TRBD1	TGTGCCAGCAGCCAACGCAACAGCGCGGGGACAGGGGATTATGGCTACACCTTC	CASSQRNSAGTGDYGYTF
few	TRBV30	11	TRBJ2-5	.	TGTGCCTCAGGGACTGGCGAGACCCAGTACTTC	CASGTGETQYF
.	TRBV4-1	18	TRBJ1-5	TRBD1	TGCGCCAGCAGGCCTTTCGTTGACAGGGGATATAGCAATCAGCCCCAGCATTTT	CASRPFVDRGYSNQPQHF